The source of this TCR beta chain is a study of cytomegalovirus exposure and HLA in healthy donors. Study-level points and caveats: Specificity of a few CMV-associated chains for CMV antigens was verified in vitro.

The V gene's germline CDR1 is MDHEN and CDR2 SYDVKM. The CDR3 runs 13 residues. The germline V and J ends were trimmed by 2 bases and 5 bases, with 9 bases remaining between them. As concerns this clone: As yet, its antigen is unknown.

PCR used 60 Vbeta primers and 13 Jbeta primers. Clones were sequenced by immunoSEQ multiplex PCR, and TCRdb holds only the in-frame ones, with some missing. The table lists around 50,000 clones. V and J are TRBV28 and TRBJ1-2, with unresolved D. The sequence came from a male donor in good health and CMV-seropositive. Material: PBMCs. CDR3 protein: CASSLRTGYGYTF. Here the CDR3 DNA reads TGTGCCAGCAGTTTAAGGACGGGATATGGCTACACCTTC.